Below, 7 T cell receptor beta chains from the same sample are listed, as sequenced in a study of blood T cell repertoires in COVID-19 (dated by TCRdb to the early 2020s). Receptor libraries were prepared by the immunoSEQ multiplex PCR assay. Entries here come from immuneACCESS through TCRdb and include only in-frame sequences with V and J called. Some clones fail to appear in such tables; in the studies checked, an unresolved V gene covers under half of the shortfall, and the cause of the remainder is unknown. Present in this sample are around 54,000 clones, about 78% of which were seen just once. The ten largest clones represent under 6.5% of the sample. Sequenced material: PBMCs or T cells enriched from blood (not recorded which). The receptors shown here come from a woman between 50 and 59 years old with acute COVID-19.

This clone has only one observation. The V and J genes are TRBV7-9 and TRBJ2-1, with TRBD2 matching 10 bases. The CDR3 has 17 amino acids. Germline CDR1 reads SEHNR; CDR2 reads FQNEAQ (reference sequence). The trim removed 3 bases at V and 6 bases at J, leaving 11 bases unmatched. The CDR3 DNA follows: TGTGCCAGCAGCTTTCCTAGCGGGGGCGCCTGGGGCAATGAGCAGTTCTTC. Amino acid sequence: CASSFPSGGAWGNEQFF.

The chain recombines TRBV19 with TRBJ2-3; TRBD2 agrees at 9 bases. Germline assignment: CDR1 LNHDA and CDR2 SQIVND (reference sequence). CDR3 length: 15 amino acids. With 8 bases clipped from V and 1 base from J, the junction kept 7 bases outside the gene matches. The CDR3 sequence is CASHSSGVGTDTQYF. The CDR3, as DNA: TGTGCCAGTCACTCTAGCGGGGTAGGCACAGATACGCAGTATTTT. The variable domain in full, with the rest retrieved from reference TRBV19 and TRBJ2-3, is DGGITQSPKYLFRKEGQNVTLSCEQNLNHDAMYWYRQDPGQGLRLIYYSQIVNDFQKGDIAEGYSVSREKKESFPLTVTSAQKNPTAFYLCASHSSGVGTDTQYFGPGTRLTVL.

The V call is TRBV5-1, the J call TRBJ2-6; tentatively, D is TRBD1 (6 bases). This CDR3 is built from 15 residues. The germline V and J ends were trimmed by 4 bases and 3 bases, with 11 bases remaining between them. Looked up from germline, CDR1 is SGHRS and CDR2 is YFSETQ. In DNA, the CDR3 is TGCGCCAGCAGCCCACAGGGCTATGGGGCCAACGTCCTGACTTTC. Amino acid sequence: CASSPQGYGANVLTF. The full variable domain, completed using reference TRBV5-1 and TRBJ2-6, is KAGVTQTPRYLIKTRGQQVTLSCSPISGHRSVSWYQQTPGQGLQFLFEYFSETQRNKGNFPGRFSGRQFSNSRSEMNVSTLELGDSALYLCASSPQGYGANVLTFGAGSRLTVL.

A word on this clone: Relative to the germline gene, one junction end is altered; a read error may explain this. The chain is built from TRBV7-6 and TRBJ2-1; 11 nucleotides agree with TRBD1. The germline V gene encodes CDR1 SGHVS and CDR2 FNYEAQ. The CDR3 is 16 residues long. The chain's CDR3 is CASTLIGTGGYNEQFF. The DNA of the CDR3 is TGTGCCAGCACCTTAATTGGGACAGGGGGCTACAATGAGCAGTTCTTC.

This clone was recorded a few times. The chain employs TRBV27 and TRBJ2-3, with D possibly TRBD2 on 5 matching bases. Germline V gene data show CDR1 as MNHEY and CDR2 as SMNVEV (reference sequence). V lost 3 bases and J 4 bases, leaving 8 bases between the germline ends. This CDR3 contains 13 residues. In nucleotides, the CDR3 is TGTGCCAGCAGTTTGAGGGCCGCAGATACGCAGTATTTT. Encoded protein: CASSLRAADTQYF.

The rearrangement uses TRBV30 and TRBJ1-5; D is undetermined. V lost 0 bases, J lost 11 bases, and 14 bases lay in between. CDR1 is GTSNPN and CDR2 is SVGIG in the germline V gene (reference sequence). The CDR3 contains 13 residues. The DNA for the CDR3 is TGTGCCTGGAGTGTTCCCCCGACTTCGGCCCAGCATTTT. Residues: CAWSVPPTSAQHF. The variable domain in full, with the rest retrieved from reference TRBV30 and TRBJ1-5, is SQTIHQWPATLVQPVGSPLSLECTVEGTSNPNLYWYRQAAGRGLQLLFYSVGIGQISSEVPQNLSASRPQDRQFILSSKKLLLSDSGFYLCAWSVPPTSAQHFGDGTRLSIL.

The rearrangement joins TRBV28 to TRBJ2-1; tentatively, D is TRBD1 (6 bases). Trimming cost V 4 bases and J 5 bases, with 15 bases left between them. Germline CDR1 MDHEN, CDR2 SYDVKM. CDR3 length: 15 residues. The CDR3 loop is CASSSIGQNNNEQFF. CDR3 DNA: TGTGCCAGCAGTTCAATCGGACAGAACAACAATGAGCAGTTCTTC. The full variable domain, rest sourced from reference TRBV28 and TRBJ2-1, is DVKVTQSSRYLVKRTGEKVFLECVQDMDHENMFWYRQDPGLGLRLIYFSYDVKMKEKGDIPEGYSVSREKKERFSLILESASTNQTSMYLCASSSIGQNNNEQFFGPGTRLTVL.